The 6 T cell receptor beta chains presented below share a single source sample, sequenced in a study of identical twins. Each CDR3 protein gets one entry after TCRdb re-called the 5' RACE reads with MiXCR. The data contain around 1.7 million distinct CDR3 sequences, under 35% of them singletons. What was sequenced was cord blood. These TCRs come from a newborn girl in good health.

The rearrangement links TRBV5-5 to TRBJ2-5; 13 positions match TRBD2. The trim removed 5 bases at V and 2 bases at J, leaving 6 bases unmatched. In germline, CDR1 is SGHKS, CDR2 YYEKEE (reference sequence). The CDR3 is 16 amino acids. The CDR3 coding sequence is TGTGCCAGCAGACAGGGGACTAGCGGGGATCAAGAGACCCAGTACTTC. It yields the protein CASRQGTSGDQETQYF.

J is TRBJ2-3 and V is TRBV20-1; D may be TRBD1 or TRBD2 (5 bases each). V lost 6 bases, J lost 5 bases, and 15 bases lay in between. Germline CDR1 and CDR2: DFQATT and SNEGSKA (reference sequence). The length of the CDR3 is 13 residues. CDR3 residues: CSAPTARGDTQYF. The CDR3 nucleotides are TGCAGTGCACCGACAGCCCGGGGAGATACGCAGTATTTT.

The chain joins TRBV6-6 to TRBJ2-7; D call uncertain. This CDR3 has 17 residues. CDR1 MNHNY and CDR2 SVGAGI come from the germline V gene (reference sequence). Trimming removed 2 bases from V and 0 bases from J, with 17 bases in between. This CDR3 reads CASSYGKGRTVSYEQYF. DNA of the CDR3: TGTGCCAGCAGTTACGGGAAGGGAAGGACGGTCTCCTACGAGCAGTACTTC.

The chain is built from TRBV20-1 and TRBJ2-5; D is uncertain. Per germline, CDR1 DFQATT and CDR2 SNEGSKA (reference sequence). V dropped 1 base and J dropped 0 bases, with 9 bases sitting between them. The CDR3 runs 14 residues. In DNA, the CDR3 is TGCAGTGCTAGAGGCTGGACGTACCAAGAGACCCAGTACTTC. Protein: CSARGWTYQETQYF.

Only a few counts were recorded for this clonotype. This chain joins TRBV9 and TRBJ1-2; 8 nucleotides align to TRBD1. V was pared by 6 bases and J by 4 bases, with 8 bases of the junction left unmatched. Germline V gene lookup returns CDR1 SGDLS and CDR2 YYNGEE. This CDR3 region has 14 residues. CDR3 loop: CASTPDRAFYGYTF. The CDR3 nucleotides are TGTGCCAGCACCCCGGACAGGGCCTTCTATGGCTACACCTTC.

This sequence joins TRBV6-5 and TRBJ1-5; 8 positions agree with TRBD1. The CDR3 contains 15 residues. The V and J ends lost 2 bases and 3 bases, in that order; junction bases with no gene match: 3. The germline CDR1 and CDR2 sequences are MNHEY and SVGAGI. In DNA, the CDR3 is TGTGCCAGCAGTTACGGGACAGGTCACAATCAGCCCCAGCATTTT. Its translation: CASSYGTGHNQPQHF.